This T cell receptor (beta chain) is drawn from a study of cytomegalovirus exposure and HLA in healthy donors. This clone was seen a single time. There are 14 residues in the CDR3. The V gene end was trimmed by 5 bases and the J gene end by 4 bases; junction bases not matched to a gene: 5. Germline values: CDR1 SGHVS, CDR2 FQNEAQ. The repertoire was sequenced with immunoSEQ multiplex PCR; TCRdb's copy has only in-frame clones and lacks some. The sample records about 200,000 clones, roughly 87% being singletons. Sequencing was performed on PBMCs. The rearrangement uses TRBV7-8 and TRBJ2-5, with TRBD2 matching over 9 bases. The source is a woman aged 18-35 years in good health and CMV-seropositive. DNA for the CDR3: TGTGCCAGCAGCCCAAAAGCGGGAGGAGAGACCCAGTACTTC. Residues: CASSPKAGGETQYF. Supplemented by reference TRBV7-8 and TRBJ2-5, the full variable domain reads GAGVSQSPRYKVAKRGQDVALRCDPISGHVSLFWYQQALGQGPEFLTYFQNEAQLDKSGLPSDRFFAERPEGSVSTLKIQRTQQEDSAVYLCASSPKAGGETQYFGPGTRLLVL.